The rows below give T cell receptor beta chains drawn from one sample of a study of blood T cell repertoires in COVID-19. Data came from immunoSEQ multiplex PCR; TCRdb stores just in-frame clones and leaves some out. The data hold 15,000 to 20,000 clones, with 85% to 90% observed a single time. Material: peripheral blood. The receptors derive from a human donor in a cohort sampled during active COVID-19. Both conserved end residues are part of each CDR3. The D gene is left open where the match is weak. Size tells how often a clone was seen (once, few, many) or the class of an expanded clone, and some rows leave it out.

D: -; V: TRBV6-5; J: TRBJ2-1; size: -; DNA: TGTGCCAGCAGTTACTCGGTAGCCAGAGACAATGAGCAGTTCTTC; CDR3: CASSYSVARDNEQFF
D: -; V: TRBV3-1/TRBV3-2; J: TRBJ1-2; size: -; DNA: TGTGCCAGCAGCCCAACACCGACCCAGGGGCTCTATGGCTACACCTTC; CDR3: CASSPTPTQGLYGYTF
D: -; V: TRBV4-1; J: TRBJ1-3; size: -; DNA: TGCGCCAGCAAACCGTCGGGAGGGTCTAAGAGAAACACCATATATTTT; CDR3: CASKPSGGSKRNTIYF
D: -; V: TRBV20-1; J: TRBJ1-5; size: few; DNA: TGCAGTGCTAGTCGTTGGGTCGGGAAGAATCAGCCCCAGCATTTT; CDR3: CSASRWVGKNQPQHF
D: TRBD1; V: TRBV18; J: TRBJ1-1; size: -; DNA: TGTGCCAGCTCACCAAGGGGACAGGGCAGGAACACTGAAGCTTTCTTT; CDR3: CASSPRGQGRNTEAFF
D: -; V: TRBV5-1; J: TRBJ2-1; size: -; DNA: TGCGCCAGCAGCTTGTCGGGGGGCGCTAACAATGAGCAGTTCTTC; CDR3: CASSLSGGANNEQFF
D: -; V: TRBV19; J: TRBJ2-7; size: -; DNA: TGTGCCAGTAGTATCCAGGGTCGGCTGTCACAGGGGGGGGCCTACGAGCAGTACTTC; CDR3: CASSIQGRLSQGGAYEQYF
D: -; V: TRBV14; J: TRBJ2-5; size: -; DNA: TGTGCCAGCAGCCGGAACAGGGATGTGGTGCAAGAGACCCAGTACTTC; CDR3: CASSRNRDVVQETQYF
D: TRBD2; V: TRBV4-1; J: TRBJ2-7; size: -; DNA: TGCGCCAGCAGCCAAGCCGCGGGAGGTTACGAGCAGTACTTC; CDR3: CASSQAAGGYEQYF
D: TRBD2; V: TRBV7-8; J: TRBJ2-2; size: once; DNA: TGTGCCAGCAGCCTAGGGACTAGCGGGGTCACCGGGGAGCTGTTTTTT; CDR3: CASSLGTSGVTGELFF
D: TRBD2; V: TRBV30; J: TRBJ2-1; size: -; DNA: TGTGCCTGGAGTGTCGATGGTTCGGGACTAAAGTTCTTC; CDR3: CAWSVDGSGLKFF
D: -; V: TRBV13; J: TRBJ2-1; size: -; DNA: TGTGCCAGCAGCTTAGACGGGGGACCCTACAATGAGCAGTTCTTC; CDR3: CASSLDGGPYNEQFF
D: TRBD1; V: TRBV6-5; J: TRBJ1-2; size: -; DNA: TGTGCCAGCAGGTCACAGGGGGGGGTTCACTATGGCTACACCTTC; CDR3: CASRSQGGVHYGYTF
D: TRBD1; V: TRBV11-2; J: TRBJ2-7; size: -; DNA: TGTGCCAGCAGCGCCCTCCGGGACAGGGGATACGAGCAGTACTTC; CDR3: CASSALRDRGYEQYF
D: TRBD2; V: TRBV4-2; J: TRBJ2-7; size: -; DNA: TGTGCCAGCAGCCGCGTCGCCGGGACTAGCGGGATTGAACAGTACTTC; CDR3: CASSRVAGTSGIEQYF
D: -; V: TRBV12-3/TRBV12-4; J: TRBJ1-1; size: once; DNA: TGTGCCAGCACCAATAACAGAAAAGCTTTCTTT; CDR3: CASTNNRKAFF
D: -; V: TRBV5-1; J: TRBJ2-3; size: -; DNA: TGCGCCAGCAGCCTGGGACTGGCGGTAGATACGCAGTATTTT; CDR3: CASSLGLAVDTQYF
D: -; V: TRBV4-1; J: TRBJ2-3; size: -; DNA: TGCGCCAGCAGACCAAGAGCTAGCAGCGCAGATACGCAGTATTTT; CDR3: CASRPRASSADTQYF
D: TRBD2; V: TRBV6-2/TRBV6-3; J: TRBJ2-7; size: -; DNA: TGTGCCAGCAGTACCCCGGGACTAGCGACGACCTCCTACGAGCAGTACTTC; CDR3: CASSTPGLATTSYEQYF
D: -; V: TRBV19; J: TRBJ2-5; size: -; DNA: TGTGCCAGTAGTTCGACAGCCTCCCAGGGGACCCAGTACTTC; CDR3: CASSSTASQGTQYF
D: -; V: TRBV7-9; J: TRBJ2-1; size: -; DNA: TGTGCCAGCAGCTTAGCTCTCGGTAGCTCCTACAATGAGCAGTTCTTC; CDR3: CASSLALGSSYNEQFF
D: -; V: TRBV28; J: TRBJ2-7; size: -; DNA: TGTGCCAGCAGTTTACTTCCATACGGGCAGTACTTC; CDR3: CASSLLPYGQYF
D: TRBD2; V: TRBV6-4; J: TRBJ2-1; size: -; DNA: TGTGCCAGCAGGTCCAGCGGGAGCTCCTACAATGAGCAGTTCTTC; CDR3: CASRSSGSSYNEQFF
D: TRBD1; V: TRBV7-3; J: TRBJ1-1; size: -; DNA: TGTGCCAGCAGCTTTCAGGGGGCGTCCACTGAAGCTTTCTTT; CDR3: CASSFQGASTEAFF
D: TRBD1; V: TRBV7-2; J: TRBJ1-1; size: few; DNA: TGTGCCAGCAGCCTGAGGACAGGGGGAGCTTTCTTT; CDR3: CASSLRTGGAFF
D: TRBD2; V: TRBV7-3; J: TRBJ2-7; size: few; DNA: TGTGCCAGCAGCTCCGGGGGAGGGTACGAGCAGTACTTC; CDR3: CASSSGGGYEQYF
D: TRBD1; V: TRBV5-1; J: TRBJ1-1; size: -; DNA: TGCGCCAGCAGCCTTCCCGGGACAGGGGAAGCTTTCTTT; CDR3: CASSLPGTGEAFF
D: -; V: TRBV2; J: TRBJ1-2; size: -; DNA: TGTGCCAGGACGAGTCGGGGGGGCGGCTATGGCTACACCTTC; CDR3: CARTSRGGGYGYTF
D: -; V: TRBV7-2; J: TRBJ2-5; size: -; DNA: TGTGCCAGCAGCTTAACGCCGACCGGGACACTAGGGCAGACCCAGTACTTC; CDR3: CASSLTPTGTLGQTQYF
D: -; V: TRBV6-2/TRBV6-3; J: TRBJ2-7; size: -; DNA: TGTGCCAGCAGTTACTCGGAGCGCTACGAGCAGTACTTC; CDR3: CASSYSERYEQYF
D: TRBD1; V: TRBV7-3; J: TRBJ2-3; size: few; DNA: TGTGCCAGCAGCTCGTCCAGGGACAGGGATACGCAGTATTTT; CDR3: CASSSSRDRDTQYF
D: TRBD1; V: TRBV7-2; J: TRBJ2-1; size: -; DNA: TGTGCCAGCAGCCCTACAGGGGGAGGATACAATGAGCAGTTCTTC; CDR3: CASSPTGGGYNEQFF
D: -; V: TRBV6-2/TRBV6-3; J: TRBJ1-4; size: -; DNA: TGTGCCAGCAGCCCCCTTGGAGTCGGCGGTAATGAAAAACTGTTTTTT; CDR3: CASSPLGVGGNEKLFF
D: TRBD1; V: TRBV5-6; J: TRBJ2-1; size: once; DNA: TGTGCCAGCAGCTCCCCGGGACAGGGGGGTGAGCAGTTCTTC; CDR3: CASSSPGQGGEQFF
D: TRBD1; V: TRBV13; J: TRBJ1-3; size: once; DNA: TGTGCCAGCAGCTTATATTCACAGGGGGCGACTGGAAACACCATATATTTT; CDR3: CASSLYSQGATGNTIYF
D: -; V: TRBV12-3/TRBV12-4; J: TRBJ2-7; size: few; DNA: TGTGCCAGCAGCCCGACTCCCTACGAGCAGTACTTC; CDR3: CASSPTPYEQYF
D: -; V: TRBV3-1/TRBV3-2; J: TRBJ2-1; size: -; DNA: TGTGCCAGCAGCCCAGAGGACTGGAACAATGAGCAGTTCTTC; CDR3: CASSPEDWNNEQFF
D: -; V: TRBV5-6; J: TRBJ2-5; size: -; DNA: TGTGCCAGCAGCTTGAGGGGACAACCATACCAAGAGACCCAGTACTTC; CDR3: CASSLRGQPYQETQYF
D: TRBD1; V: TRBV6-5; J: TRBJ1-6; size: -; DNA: TGTGCCAGCAACGAACAGGGGGCGAATAATTCACCCCTCCACTTT; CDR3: CASNEQGANNSPLHF